Only one count was recorded for the clone carrying this T cell receptor (beta chain). Antigen: not known. Only in-frame clones appear in the TCRdb table, and some are missing; sequencing was by immunoSEQ multiplex PCR. The table records some 99,000 clones, roughly four fifths of them present only once. This entry comes from a study of OX40 agonist ivuxolimab in advanced cancers. Study-level background: Intravenous ivuxolimab at 0.01 to 10 mg/kg was given to patients every 2 weeks.

Study-level points and caveats: Certain nonresponders likewise exhibited a low normalized T-cell clonal expansion. Antigen specificity remained undetermined for the expanded peripheral T cells.

Sample: CD4+ or CD8+ T cells sorted from blood, taken in a trial of the OX40 agonist ivuxolimab. The clonotype was recovered from an adult with an advanced solid tumor such as melanoma, head and neck, liver or kidney cancer.

Written as DNA, the CDR3 is TGTGCCAGCAGGGACAGGGTGACAGATACGCAGTATTTT. Encoded protein: CASRDRVTDTQYF. This rearrangement joins TRBV6-5 to TRBJ2-3; TRBD1 matches 8 bases. The CDR3 is 13 residues long. The junction had 2 bases not matched to a gene; V was cut back by 6 bases and J by 3 bases. Germline-derived CDR1 and CDR2 are MNHEY and SVGAGI.